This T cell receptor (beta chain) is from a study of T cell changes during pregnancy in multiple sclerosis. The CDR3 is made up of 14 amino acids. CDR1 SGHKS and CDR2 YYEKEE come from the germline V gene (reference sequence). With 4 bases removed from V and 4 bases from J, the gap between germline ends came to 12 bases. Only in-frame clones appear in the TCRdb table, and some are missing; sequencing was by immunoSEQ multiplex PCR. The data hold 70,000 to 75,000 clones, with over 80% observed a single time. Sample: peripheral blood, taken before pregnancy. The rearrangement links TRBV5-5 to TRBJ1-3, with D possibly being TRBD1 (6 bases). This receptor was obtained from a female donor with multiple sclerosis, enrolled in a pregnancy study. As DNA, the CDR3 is TGTGCCAGCAGCGTTACAGGGATAGGAAACACCATATATTTT. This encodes CASSVTGIGNTIYF.